The sequence of this T cell receptor beta chain was determined in a study of patients and donors after allogeneic stem cell transplantation. The sample holds one count of this clonotype. The CDR3 totals 15 residues. V lost 0 bases to trimming and J lost 4 bases, with 13 bases between them. CDR1 is KGHSH, CDR2 LQKENI, per germline. TCRdb independently ran MiXCR on the RT-PCR reads; one entry per CDR3 protein. The sample lists roughly 940,000 distinct CDR3 sequences, around 17% occurring once. The chain is built from TRBV18 and TRBJ2-7; a weak D match, TRBD2 (6 bases). The TCR was taken from a human donor who was either an allogeneic HSCT recipient or a stem cell or donor lymphocyte infusion donor (not recorded which). It is not recorded whose cells these are; they may come from a transplant donor. Sequenced material: blood, either unsorted or a sorted T cell fraction (not recorded which). In DNA, the CDR3 is TGTGCCAGCTCACCACCGGGGGGAGACCCTTACGAGCAGTACTTC. Residues: CASSPPGGDPYEQYF.